Following are 15 T cell receptor beta chains from one sample sequenced in a study of blood T cell repertoires in COVID-19. Only in-frame clones appear in the TCRdb table, and some are missing; sequencing was by immunoSEQ multiplex PCR. The table includes tens of thousands of clones, 88% detected once. The material sequenced was peripheral blood. Receptor source: a human donor in a cohort sampled during active COVID-19.

V usage is TRBV5-1 and J usage is TRBJ2-6; TRBD2 agrees at 10 bases. The ends lost 9 bases at V and 0 bases at J; junction bases unmatched: 12. This CDR3 region has 18 residues. Germline V gene sequence: CDR1 SGHRS, CDR2 YFSETQ. The CDR3 DNA follows: TGCGCCACCCGGGGGTCGGCTAGCGGGAGCTCTGGGGCCAACGTCCTGACTTTC. Amino acid sequence: CATRGSASGSSGANVLTF.

This chain links TRBV18 with TRBJ1-1; 7 bases fit TRBD1. The V and J ends lost 6 bases and 6 bases, in that order; junction bases with no gene match: 16. This CDR3 is 16 amino acids long. Germline loops: CDR1 KGHSH, CDR2 LQKENI. The CDR3: CASSSRTGSSVSEAFF. The CDR3 DNA sequence: TGTGCCAGCTCTTCAAGGACAGGATCTAGTGTTTCTGAAGCTTTCTTT.

This clone showed up just a few times. The genes are TRBV7-9 and TRBJ1-1; the D is unclear. There are 15 residues in the CDR3. Germline V gene data show CDR1 as SEHNR and CDR2 as FQNEAQ (reference sequence). Trimming took off 6 bases at V and 4 bases at J, with 18 bases between the two ends. The CDR3 DNA follows: TGTGCCAGCAGTCTTCCGGGATGGGGTTCCACTGAAGCTTTCTTT. Its translation: CASSLPGWGSTEAFF.

The CDR3 sequence: CASSLMGASGLYNEQFF. CDR3 DNA: TGCGCCAGCAGCTTGATGGGAGCTAGCGGACTATACAATGAGCAGTTCTTC. The chain combines TRBV5-1 with TRBJ2-1, with 7 bases matching TRBD2. V trimming: 1 base; J trimming: 4 bases; junction bases outside the gene matches: 11. The CDR3 runs 17 residues. CDR1 and CDR2 from the germline V gene are SGHRS and YFSETQ.

The chain is built from TRBV6-6 and TRBJ1-1; D is perhaps TRBD1 (6 bases). This CDR3 spans 16 amino acids. The germline V and J ends were trimmed by 0 bases and 3 bases, with 14 bases remaining between them. Germline V gene sequence: CDR1 MNHNY, CDR2 SVGAGI (reference sequence). The CDR3 here is CASSYSPGHRDTEAFF. For the CDR3, the DNA is TGTGCCAGCAGTTACTCTCCGGGACACAGGGACACTGAAGCTTTCTTT.

The chain has TRBV24-1 and TRBJ2-1; weak D call: TRBD2 (5 bases). Germline loops: CDR1 KGHDR, CDR2 SFDVKD. The CDR3 consists of 13 residues. Between the trimmed V and J ends, which lost 3 bases and 10 bases, there was a span of 12 bases. The CDR3 here is CATSDRGKGEQFF. CDR3 DNA sequence: TGTGCCACCAGTGATCGAGGGAAGGGCGAGCAGTTCTTC.

This clone was observed a few times. The chain uses TRBV6-6 and TRBJ2-2; D gene ambiguous. The CDR3 is 16 amino acids. V was clipped by 0 bases and J by 0 bases, with 8 bases between them. Germline V gene lookup returns CDR1 MNHNY and CDR2 SVGAGI (reference sequence). CDR3 protein: CASSYSRRTNTGELFF. CDR3 DNA sequence: TGTGCCAGCAGTTACTCGAGGCGGACGAACACCGGGGAGCTGTTTTTT.

The rearrangement links TRBV7-6 to TRBJ2-5; 7 bases are a match to TRBD2. CDR3 length: 15 residues. J lost 2 bases, V lost 2 bases, and 5 bases had no gene match. Germline V CDR1 and CDR2: SGHVS, FNYEAQ. CDR3 in amino acids: CASSLFLREQETQYF. The CDR3 region has the DNA TGTGCCAGCAGCTTATTTTTGCGGGAGCAAGAGACCCAGTACTTC. The full variable domain, completed using reference TRBV7-6 and TRBJ2-5, is GAGVSQSPRYKVTKRGQDVALRCDPISGHVSLYWYRQALGQGPEFLTYFNYEAQQDKSGLPNDRFSAERPEGSISTLTIQRTEQRDSAMYRCASSLFLREQETQYFGPGTRLLVL.

The chain uses TRBV6-1 and TRBJ1-1; D is possibly TRBD1 (5 bases). Germline CDR1 is MNHNS and CDR2 is SASEGT. V was cut by 2 bases and J by 1 base, with 11 bases left in between. The CDR3 has 15 residues. The CDR3 reads CASSERGKGNTEAFF. The DNA for the CDR3 is TGTGCCAGCAGTGAAAGGGGTAAGGGGAACACTGAAGCTTTCTTT.

The chain uses TRBV30 and TRBJ2-3, with D possibly matching TRBD2 (6 bases). V lost 0 bases to trimming and J lost 1 base, with 8 bases between them. The germline V gene encodes CDR1 GTSNPN and CDR2 SVGIG (reference sequence). The CDR3 sequence is 14 residues long. CDR3 nucleotides: TGTGCCTGGAGTGTATCGGGGGGCACAGATACGCAGTATTTT. Its translation is CAWSVSGGTDTQYF.

V is TRBV6-1 and J is TRBJ1-3, with 7 positions matching TRBD1. V lost 0 bases to trimming and J lost 2 bases; unmatched junction nucleotides: 4. This CDR3 region has 16 residues. From germline, CDR1 is MNHNS and CDR2 SASEGT. In DNA, the CDR3 is TGTGCCAGCAGTGAAGCCGAAGGGGGCACTGGAAACACCATATATTTT. Amino acid sequence: CASSEAEGGTGNTIYF.

This chain connects TRBV29-1 to TRBJ2-3; 10 bases align to TRBD2. V was pared by 1 base and J by 3 bases, with 10 bases of the junction left unmatched. Germline assignment: CDR1 SQVTM and CDR2 ANQGSEA. This CDR3 is 17 amino acids long. This chain's CDR3 is CSVEGMASGSSTDTQYF. The CDR3 DNA reads TGCAGCGTTGAAGGGATGGCTAGCGGGAGTAGTACAGATACGCAGTATTTT.

The CDR3 nucleotides read TGTGCCAGCTCACCTGAGGGTTTTGAAAAACTGTTTTTT. Amino acids: CASSPEGFEKLFF. The chain carries TRBV18 and TRBJ1-4; D uncertain. Trimming pared 3 bases from V and 7 bases from J, leaving 9 bases between. Germline CDR1 KGHSH, CDR2 LQKENI. The CDR3 is 13 amino acids.

Worth noting for this clone: Within the sample, other DNA sequences also encode this same CDR3. The rearrangement links TRBV9 to TRBJ2-6; the D gene is possibly TRBD1 (5 bases). From germline, CDR1 is SGDLS and CDR2 YYNGEE. Trimming stripped 1 base from V and 3 bases from J, with 8 bases between. The CDR3 has 15 amino acids. CDR3 DNA: TGTGCCAGCAGCGTACAGGGCAGTGGGGCCAACGTCCTGACTTTC. Residues: CASSVQGSGANVLTF.

The V gene is TRBV18, the J gene TRBJ2-7; the match to TRBD1 covers 12 bases. The V segment lost 2 bases and the J segment 2 bases; nucleotides outside the gene matches: 7. Germline loops: CDR1 KGHSH, CDR2 LQKENI. The CDR3 totals 17 residues. The CDR3 nucleotides are TGTGCCAGCTCACCAGACTACGGGACAGGGGGCCCCTACGAGCAGTACTTC. Amino acid sequence: CASSPDYGTGGPYEQYF.